This T cell receptor beta chain was found in a study of Graves' ophthalmopathy and Graves' hyperthyroidism. Study-level results: Most expanded clonotypes in thyroid above 0.001 frequency also showed up in blood.

V was shortened by 5 bases and J by 0 bases, with 9 bases between the two germline ends. Per germline, CDR1 KGHDR and CDR2 SFDVKD. This CDR3 spans 14 amino acids. This clonotype was seen repeatedly, ten times or more. Its antigen is as yet unknown. RNA transcripts provided the template for amplifying TCR beta CDR3 regions. The authors performed first-round RT-PCR with HTBI primers and then a second-round multiplex PCR. TCRdb re-called the multiplex PCR reads with MiXCR, one entry per CDR3 protein. This sample has some 360,000 distinct CDR3 sequences; roughly 15% occur once, and the top ten carry roughly 2.3%. Absence of ophthalmopathy within 18 months of follow-up defined stable hyperthyroidism. Participants with hyperthyroidism, aged 18 to 65, were newly diagnosed with under 2 months' duration. Clinical symptoms and serum thyroxine were used for diagnosis; TRAb, thyroid ultrasound and orbital computed tomography were also relied on.

This clonotype originated in an adult woman with stable Graves' hyperthyroidism. This chain connects TRBV24-1 to TRBJ2-5, with D unclear. Sample: peripheral blood. The CDR3, as DNA: TGTGCCACCAGTGTCTCAGGAAACCAAGAGACCCAGTACTTC. This gives the protein CATSVSGNQETQYF.